This TCR beta chain was identified in a study of blood T cell repertoires in COVID-19. Study as a whole: Acute-phase and convalescent COVID-19 samples originated in the United States, Italy and Spain. T cells, B-cell-depleted T cells, or PBMCs provided the cDNA or gDNA that served as material.

A few counts support this clone. Original methodology: The assay estimated nucleated cells by amplifying reference gene primers. Data came from immunoSEQ multiplex PCR; TCRdb stores just in-frame clones and leaves some out. From that table come the V and J calls and clone size; the DNA was used to work out D and trimming. The table shows some 120,000 clones, with 83% occurring only once. The TCR sequence derives from a man older than 75 with active or convalescent COVID-19. Sequencing used peripheral blood.

Here the CDR3 DNA reads TGTGCCAGCAGCCGGGGAGACACTGAAGCTTTCTTT. It yields the protein CASSRGDTEAFF. The rearrangement links TRBV6-5 to TRBJ1-1; D ambiguous. CDR3 length: 12 residues. V lost 6 bases to trimming and J lost 3 bases, with 8 bases between them. Per the germline V gene, CDR1 is MNHEY and CDR2 is SVGAGI.